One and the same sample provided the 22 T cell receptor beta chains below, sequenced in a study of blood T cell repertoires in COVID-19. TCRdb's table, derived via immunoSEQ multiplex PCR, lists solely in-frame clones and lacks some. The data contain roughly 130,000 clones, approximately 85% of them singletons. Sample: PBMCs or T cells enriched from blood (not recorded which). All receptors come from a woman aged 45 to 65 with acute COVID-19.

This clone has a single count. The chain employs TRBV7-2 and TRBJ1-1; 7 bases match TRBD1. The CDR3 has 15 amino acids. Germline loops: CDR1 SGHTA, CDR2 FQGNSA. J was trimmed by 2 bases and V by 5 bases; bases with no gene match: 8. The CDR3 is CASSQSQGGNTEAFF. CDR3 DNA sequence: TGTGCCAGCAGCCAATCTCAGGGGGGAAACACTGAAGCTTTCTTT.

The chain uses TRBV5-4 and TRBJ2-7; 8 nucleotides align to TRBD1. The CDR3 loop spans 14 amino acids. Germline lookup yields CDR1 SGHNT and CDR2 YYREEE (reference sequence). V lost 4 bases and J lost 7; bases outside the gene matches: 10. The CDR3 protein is CASSLQGARVEQYF. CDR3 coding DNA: TGTGCCAGCAGCCTTCAGGGGGCGAGGGTAGAGCAGTACTTC.

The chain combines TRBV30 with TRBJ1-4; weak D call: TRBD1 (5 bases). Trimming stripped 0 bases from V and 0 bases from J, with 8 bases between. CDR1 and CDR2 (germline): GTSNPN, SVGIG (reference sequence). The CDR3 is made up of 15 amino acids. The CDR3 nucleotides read TGTGCCTGGAGTGTATGGGGGGCAACTAATGAAAAACTGTTTTTT. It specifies CAWSVWGATNEKLFF. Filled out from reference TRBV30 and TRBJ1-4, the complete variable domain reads SQTIHQWPATLVQPVGSPLSLECTVEGTSNPNLYWYRQAAGRGLQLLFYSVGIGQISSEVPQNLSASRPQDRQFILSSKKLLLSDSGFYLCAWSVWGATNEKLFFGSGTQLSVL.

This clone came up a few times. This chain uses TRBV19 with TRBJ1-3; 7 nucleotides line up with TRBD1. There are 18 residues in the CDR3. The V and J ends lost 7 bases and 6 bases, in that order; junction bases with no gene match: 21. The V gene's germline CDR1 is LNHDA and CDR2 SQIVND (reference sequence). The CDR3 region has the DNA TGTGCCAGTACCCCCCGGAAGACAGGGCAAAACTTCGAAAACACCATATATTTT. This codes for CASTPRKTGQNFENTIYF.

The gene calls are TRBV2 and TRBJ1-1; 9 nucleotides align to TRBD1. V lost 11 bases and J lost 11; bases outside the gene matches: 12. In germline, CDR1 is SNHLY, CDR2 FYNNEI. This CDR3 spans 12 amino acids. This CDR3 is CAGSTGGAGAFF. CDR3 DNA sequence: TGTGCCGGGAGCACAGGGGGCGCGGGGGCTTTCTTT.

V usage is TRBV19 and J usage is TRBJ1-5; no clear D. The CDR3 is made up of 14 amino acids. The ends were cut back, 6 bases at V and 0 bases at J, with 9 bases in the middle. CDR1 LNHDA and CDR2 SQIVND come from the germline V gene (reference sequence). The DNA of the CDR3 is TGTGCCAGTAGGAGAGAGGGTAGCAATCAGCCCCAGCATTTT. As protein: CASRREGSNQPQHF.

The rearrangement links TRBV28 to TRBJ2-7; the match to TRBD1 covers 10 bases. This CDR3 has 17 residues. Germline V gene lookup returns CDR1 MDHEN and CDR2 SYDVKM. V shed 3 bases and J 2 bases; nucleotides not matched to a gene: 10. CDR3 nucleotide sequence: TGTGCCAGCAGTTTCCTCGTAGGACAGGGGGGAACCTACGAGCAGTACTTC. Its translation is CASSFLVGQGGTYEQYF.

Here the CDR3 reads CASSPGGTSGTGELFF. The CDR3 DNA reads as TGTGCCAGCAGCCCGGGGGGGACTAGCGGCACCGGGGAGCTGTTTTTT. The gene calls are TRBV7-2 and TRBJ2-2, with 11 bases lining up with TRBD2. With 5 bases clipped from V and 4 bases from J, the junction kept 6 bases outside the gene matches. The CDR3 has 16 amino acids. From germline, CDR1 is SGHTA and CDR2 FQGNSA.

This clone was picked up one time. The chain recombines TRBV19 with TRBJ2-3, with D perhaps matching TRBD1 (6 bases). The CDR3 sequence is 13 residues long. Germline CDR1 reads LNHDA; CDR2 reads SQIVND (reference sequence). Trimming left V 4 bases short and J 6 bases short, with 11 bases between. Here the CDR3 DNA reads TGTGCCAGTAGTAGAACGAGGGGGGATACGCAGTATTTT. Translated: CASSRTRGDTQYF.

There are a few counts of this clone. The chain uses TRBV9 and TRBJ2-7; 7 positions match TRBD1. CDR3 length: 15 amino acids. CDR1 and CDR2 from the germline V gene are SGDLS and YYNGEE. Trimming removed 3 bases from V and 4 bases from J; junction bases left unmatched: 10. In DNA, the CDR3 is TGTGCCAGCAGCGCCCAGGACAGGAGCCCGTACGAGCAGTACTTC. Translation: CASSAQDRSPYEQYF.

CDR3 loop: CASSQTGHEKAGGGNTIYF. As DNA, the CDR3 is TGTGCCAGCAGCCAAACCGGCCATGAGAAGGCAGGGGGCGGAAACACCATATATTTT. The J gene is TRBJ1-3, the V gene TRBV14; the match to TRBD1 covers 8 bases. J lost 4 bases, V lost 2 bases, and 16 bases had no gene match. Germline-derived CDR1 and CDR2 are SGHDN and FVKESK. The CDR3 covers 19 residues.

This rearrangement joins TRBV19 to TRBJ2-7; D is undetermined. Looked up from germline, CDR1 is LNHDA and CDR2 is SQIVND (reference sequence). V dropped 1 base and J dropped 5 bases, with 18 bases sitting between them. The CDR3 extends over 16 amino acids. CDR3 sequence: CASSIGLVTDRHEQYF. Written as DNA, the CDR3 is TGTGCCAGTAGTATAGGCCTCGTAACAGATCGTCACGAGCAGTACTTC.

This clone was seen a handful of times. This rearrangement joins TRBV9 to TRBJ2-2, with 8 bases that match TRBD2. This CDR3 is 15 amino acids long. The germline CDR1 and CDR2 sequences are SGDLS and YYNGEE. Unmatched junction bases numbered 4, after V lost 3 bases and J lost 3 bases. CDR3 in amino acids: CASSASGSDTGELFF. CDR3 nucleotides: TGTGCCAGCAGCGCCAGCGGGAGTGACACCGGGGAGCTGTTTTTT. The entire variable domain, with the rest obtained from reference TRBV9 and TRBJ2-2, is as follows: DSGVTQTPKHLITATGQRVTLRCSPRSGDLSVYWYQQSLDQGLQFLIQYYNGEERAKGNILERFSAQQFPDLHSELNLSSLELGDSALYFCASSASGSDTGELFFGEGSRLTVL.

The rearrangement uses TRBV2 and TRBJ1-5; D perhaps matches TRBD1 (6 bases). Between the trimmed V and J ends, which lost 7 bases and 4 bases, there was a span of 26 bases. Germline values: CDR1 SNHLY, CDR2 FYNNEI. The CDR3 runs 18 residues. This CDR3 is CASKEGLQGSHGNQPQHF. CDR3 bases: TGTGCCAGCAAAGAGGGACTACAGGGTTCGCACGGGAATCAGCCCCAGCATTTT. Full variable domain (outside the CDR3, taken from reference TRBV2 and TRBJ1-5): EPEVTQTPSHQVTQMGQEVILRCVPISNHLYFYWYRQILGQKVEFLVSFYNNEISEKSEIFDDQFSVERPDGSNFTLKIRSTKLEDSAMYFCASKEGLQGSHGNQPQHFGDGTRLSIL.

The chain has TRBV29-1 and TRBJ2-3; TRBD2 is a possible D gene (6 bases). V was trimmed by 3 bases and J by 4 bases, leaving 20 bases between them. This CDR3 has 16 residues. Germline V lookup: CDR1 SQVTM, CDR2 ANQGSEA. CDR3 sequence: CSVEGRVADPPDTQYF. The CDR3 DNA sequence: TGCAGCGTTGAGGGTCGGGTAGCGGACCCACCAGATACGCAGTATTTT.

The CDR3 DNA reads TGTGCCAGCAGCTTAGTGGCGGGAGCGCGCTACGAGCAGTACTTC. This codes for CASSLVAGARYEQYF. The rearrangement joins TRBV7-9 to TRBJ2-7; 7 positions match TRBD2. The V segment lost 1 base and the J segment 3 bases; nucleotides outside the gene matches: 6. Germline CDR1 SEHNR, CDR2 FQNEAQ (reference sequence). This CDR3 contains 15 residues.

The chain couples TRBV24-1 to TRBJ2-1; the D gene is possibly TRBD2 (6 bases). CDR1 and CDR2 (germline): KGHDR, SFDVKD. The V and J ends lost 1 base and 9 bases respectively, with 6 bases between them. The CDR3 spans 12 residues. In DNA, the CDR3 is TGTGCCACCAGTGATTTCGGGGGTGAGCAGTTCTTC. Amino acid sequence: CATSDFGGEQFF.

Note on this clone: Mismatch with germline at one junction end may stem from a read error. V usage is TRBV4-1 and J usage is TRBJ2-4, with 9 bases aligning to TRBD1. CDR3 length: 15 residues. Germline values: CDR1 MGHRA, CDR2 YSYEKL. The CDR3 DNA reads TGCGCCAGCCGGCGGGACAGGGATGCCAAGAACATTCAGTACTTC. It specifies CASRRDRDAKNIQYF.

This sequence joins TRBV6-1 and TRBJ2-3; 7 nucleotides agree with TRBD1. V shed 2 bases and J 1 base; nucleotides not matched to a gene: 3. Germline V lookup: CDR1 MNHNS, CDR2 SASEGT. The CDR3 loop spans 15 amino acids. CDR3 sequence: CASSEWQGGTDTQYF. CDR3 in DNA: TGTGCCAGCAGTGAATGGCAGGGGGGCACAGATACGCAGTATTTT.

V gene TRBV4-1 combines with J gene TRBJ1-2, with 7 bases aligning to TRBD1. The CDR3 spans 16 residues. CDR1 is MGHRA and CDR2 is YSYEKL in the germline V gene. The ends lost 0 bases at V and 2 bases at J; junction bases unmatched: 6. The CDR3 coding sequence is TGCGCCAGCAGCCAAGATGCAGGGGGTTCCAACTATGGCTACACCTTC. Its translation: CASSQDAGGSNYGYTF.

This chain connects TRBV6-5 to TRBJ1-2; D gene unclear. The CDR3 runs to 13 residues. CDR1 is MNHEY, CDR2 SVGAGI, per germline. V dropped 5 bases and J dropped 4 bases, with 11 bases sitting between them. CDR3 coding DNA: TGTGCCAGCAGTATCGGCAGGCTCTATGGCTACACCTTC. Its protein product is CASSIGRLYGYTF.

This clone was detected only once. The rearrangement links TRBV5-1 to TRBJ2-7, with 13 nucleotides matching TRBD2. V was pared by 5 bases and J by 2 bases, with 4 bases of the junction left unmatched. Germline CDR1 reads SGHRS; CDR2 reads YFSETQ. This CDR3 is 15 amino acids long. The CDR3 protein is CASRRTSGGAYEQYF. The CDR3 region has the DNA TGCGCCAGCAGACGGACTAGCGGGGGAGCCTACGAGCAGTACTTC.